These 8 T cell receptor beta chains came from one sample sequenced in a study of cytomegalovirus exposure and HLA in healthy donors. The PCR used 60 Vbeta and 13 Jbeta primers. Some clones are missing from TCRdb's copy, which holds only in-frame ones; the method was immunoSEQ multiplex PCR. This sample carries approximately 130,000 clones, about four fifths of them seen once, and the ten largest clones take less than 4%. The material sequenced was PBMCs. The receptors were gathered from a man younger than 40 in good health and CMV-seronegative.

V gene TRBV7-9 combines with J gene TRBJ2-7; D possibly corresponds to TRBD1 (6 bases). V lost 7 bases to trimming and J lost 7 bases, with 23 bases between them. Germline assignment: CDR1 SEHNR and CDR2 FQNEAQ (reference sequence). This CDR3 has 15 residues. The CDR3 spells CASTNTGSPQREQYF. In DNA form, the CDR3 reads TGTGCCAGCACAAACACAGGGAGCCCCCAGAGGGAGCAGTACTTC.

CDR3 bases: TGTGCCAGCTCGGGGGGCCGCACAGATACGCAGTATTTT. It yields the protein CASSGGRTDTQYF. The V gene is TRBV7-3, the J gene TRBJ2-3, with D possibly being TRBD2 (7 bases). Trimming cost V 8 bases and J 1 base, with 10 bases left between them. This CDR3 is built from 13 residues. CDR1 SGHTA and CDR2 FQGTGA come from the germline V gene.

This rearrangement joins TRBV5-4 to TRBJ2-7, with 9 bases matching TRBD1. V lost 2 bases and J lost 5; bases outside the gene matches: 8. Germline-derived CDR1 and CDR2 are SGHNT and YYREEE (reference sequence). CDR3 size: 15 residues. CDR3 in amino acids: CASSFSGTGYHEQYF. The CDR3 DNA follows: TGTGCCAGCAGCTTCTCCGGGACAGGGTACCACGAGCAGTACTTC.

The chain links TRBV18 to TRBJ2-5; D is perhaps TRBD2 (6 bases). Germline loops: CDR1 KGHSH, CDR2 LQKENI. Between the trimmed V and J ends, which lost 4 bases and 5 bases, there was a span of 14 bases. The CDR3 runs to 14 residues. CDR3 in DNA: TGTGCCAGCTCACGGGCGACTAGGTCGGAGACCCAGTACTTC. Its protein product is CASSRATRSETQYF.

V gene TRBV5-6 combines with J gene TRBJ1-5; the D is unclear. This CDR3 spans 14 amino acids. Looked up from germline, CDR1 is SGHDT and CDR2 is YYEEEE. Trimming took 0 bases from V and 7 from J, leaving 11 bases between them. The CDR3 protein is CASSLGGYGQPQHF. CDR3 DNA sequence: TGTGCCAGCAGCTTGGGAGGGTACGGGCAGCCCCAGCATTTT.

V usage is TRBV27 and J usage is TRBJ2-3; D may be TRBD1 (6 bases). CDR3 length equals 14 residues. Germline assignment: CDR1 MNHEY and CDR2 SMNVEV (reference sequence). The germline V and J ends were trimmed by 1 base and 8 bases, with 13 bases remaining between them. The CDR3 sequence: CASSLLEGDGTQYF. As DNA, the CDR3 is TGTGCCAGCAGTTTATTAGAGGGGGATGGTACGCAGTATTTT.

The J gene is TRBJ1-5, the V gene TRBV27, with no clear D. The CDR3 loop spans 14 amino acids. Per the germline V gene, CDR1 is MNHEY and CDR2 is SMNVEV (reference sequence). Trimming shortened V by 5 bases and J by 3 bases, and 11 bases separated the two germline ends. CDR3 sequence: CASSPPGVNQPQHF. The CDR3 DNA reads TGTGCCAGCAGTCCACCCGGTGTCAATCAGCCCCAGCATTTT.

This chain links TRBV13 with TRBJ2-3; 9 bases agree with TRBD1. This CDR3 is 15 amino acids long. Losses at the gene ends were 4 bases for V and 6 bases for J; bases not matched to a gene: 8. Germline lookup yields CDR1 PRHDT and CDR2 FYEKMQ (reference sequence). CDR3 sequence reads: CASSSPGQGEDTQYF. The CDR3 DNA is TGTGCCAGCAGCTCGCCGGGACAGGGTGAGGATACGCAGTATTTT.